This T cell receptor beta chain was found in a study of identical twins (dated by TCRdb to about 2016). As for the study more broadly: To test whether fetal clonotypes persist, this study deep-sequenced TCR alpha and beta repertoires from monozygotic twins, from unrelated adults of various ages, and from cord blood. To rule out contamination, the twin experiments were replicated at different times with different library preparation protocols.

This clonotype was detected only a few times. Its antigen remains unidentified. Qualities for individual bases were not recorded, and no much larger clone is one base off. Libraries were made using 5' RACE. The instrument given in TCRdb is Illumina HiSeq 2000. Template switching added a universal primer binding site, and the final cDNA carried a unique molecular identifier that allowed TCR cDNA molecules to be counted accurately. First-strand cDNA for TCR alpha and beta chains was synthesized from specific primers in the conserved constant-segment region. To control for contamination, every cDNA library was double barcoded, receiving both a SMART-Mk sample barcode and Illumina barcodes. Two successive PCR steps introduced TruSeq adapter sequences along with Illumina sample barcodes. The Illumina HiSeq platform was used with custom primers to sequence TCR alpha and beta cDNA libraries. The authors' analysis ran thus. Raw reads were processed with MiGEC to extract unique molecular identifiers, and MiXCR was used to determine CDR3 positions. Recombination models were inferred per individual with the repgenHMM and IGoR tools using an EM algorithm. The analysis of shared clonotypes was done with the tcR package in R, with sharing normalized by the product of cloneset sizes. Out-of-frame nonproductive sequences were analyzed to study raw recombination free of thymic and clonal selection effects. TCRdb handled the public reads itself, with Q25 trimming in fastp and clone calling in MiXCR, and kept productive beta chains. Rows with one shared CDR3 protein collapse into an entry with the most common genes and DNA. The V and J calls come from TCRdb's annotation, not from the publication. This sample holds 300,000 or so distinct CDR3 sequences; roughly 8.6% were observed only once. Roughly 6.4% of the sample is taken by the ten largest.

Only healthy Caucasian donors were included. Three pairs of female monozygotic twins, all aged roughly 18 to 29 years, made up the twin cohort. Positive isolation kits from Invitrogen were used to isolate CD4+ and CD8+ T cell populations. Measured from the cysteine to the phenylalanine, the CDR3 is 17 residues long. Only the CDR3 DNA is retained, 51 bases long and in frame from the first base. V is cut by 3 bases and J by 5 bases, and the space between the germline ends is 19 bases. Study-wide conclusions, independent of this receptor: Recombination models systematically underestimated out-of-frame TCR alpha sharing in monozygotic twins but agreed with sharing between unrelated individuals. The excess sharing between twins in beta out-of-frame sequences was weaker because fewer shared sequences reduced the signal-to-noise ratio. Compared with coincidental sharing between unrelated individuals, out-of-frame TCR alpha sequences shared between twins showed an excess of sequences with low generation probability. Zero-insertion analyses could be partly confounded by invariant T cells such as MAIT and iNKT, though diverse VJ usage argued against such confounding for most clonotypes. Abundant cord blood beta clonotypes carried fewer insertions; young adult naive repertoires showed a weaker similar trend, while memory repertoires showed none. Because the same donors could not be followed over many years, the conclusions relied on cross-sectional statistical analysis.

The data were also submitted as part of a second study, on yellow fever vaccine responses in identical twins. The second investigation adds: According to the authors, the vaccine-induced T cell response in identical twins seemed to be partly convergent and partly specific to each individual. In the study, vaccine-responding T cell clones were precisely tracked in identical twins.

The chain is encoded by TRBV12-3 or TRBV12-4 joined to TRBJ1-4; the D gene remains uncertain. Sequences were obtained from CD8+ T cells sorted from blood. The receptor was isolated from a woman aged 18-30 years in good health. For the CDR3, the sequence is CASSFLPLTVRNEKLFF. The nucleotides read TGTGCCAGCAGTTTCCTCCCCCTGACTGTCAGGAATGAAAAACTGTTTTTT.